This TCR beta chain derives from a study of vaccination effects on CD4 cells after COVID-19. Study-wide background: The ViraFEST assay expanded antigen-specific CD4+ T cells with viral peptide pools before sequencing.

The repertoire was sequenced with immunoSEQ multiplex PCR; TCRdb's copy has only in-frame clones and lacks some. The sample lists some 66,000 clones, more than 60% occurring once. Germline CDR1 SGHVS, CDR2 FQNEAQ. This CDR3 has 14 residues. V dropped 4 bases and J dropped 8 bases, with 15 bases sitting between them. Worth noting for this clone: What it recognizes is unknown.

The culture ran for 10 days, and then CD4+ T cells were isolated. Participants each got two BNT162b2 or mRNA-1273 vaccine doses. Days 3 and 7 saw half the medium replaced with IL-2 medium. The sequences come from CD4+ T cells from PBMCs cultured without peptide, collected after COVID-19 vaccination. The chain has TRBV7-8 and TRBJ2-1, with a tentative D call TRBD1 (6 bases). The source is a human donor who received a COVID-19 vaccine. CDR3 in amino acids: CASSSLQGFDEQFF. As DNA, the CDR3 is TGTGCCAGCAGCTCTCTACAGGGATTCGATGAGCAGTTCTTC. Full variable domain (outside the CDR3, taken from reference TRBV7-8 and TRBJ2-1): GAGVSQSPRYKVAKRGQDVALRCDPISGHVSLFWYQQALGQGPEFLTYFQNEAQLDKSGLPSDRFFAERPEGSVSTLKIQRTQQEDSAVYLCASSSLQGFDEQFFGPGTRLTVL.